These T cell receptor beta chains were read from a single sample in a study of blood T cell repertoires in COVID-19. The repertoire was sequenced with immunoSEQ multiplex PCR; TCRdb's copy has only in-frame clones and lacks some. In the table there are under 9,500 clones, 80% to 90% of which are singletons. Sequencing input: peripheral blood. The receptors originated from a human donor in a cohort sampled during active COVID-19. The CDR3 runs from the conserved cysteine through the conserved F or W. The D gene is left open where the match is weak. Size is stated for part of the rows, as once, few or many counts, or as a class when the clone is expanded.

CDR3 DNA: TGTGCCAGCAGCTTGACAGGGAATAGCAATCAGCCCCAGCATTTT
CDR3 protein: CASSLTGNSNQPQHF
CDR3 length: 15
V gene: TRBV5-6
D gene: .
J gene: TRBJ1-5
clone size: few

CDR3 DNA: TGTGCCAGCACACCTATGGGGGGTGAGCAGTTCTTC
CDR3 protein: CASTPMGGEQFF
CDR3 length: 12
V gene: TRBV6-6
D gene: .
J gene: TRBJ2-1
clone size: .

CDR3 DNA: TGTGCCAGCAGATCCGGGACAGCGAACACTGAAGCTTTCTTT
CDR3 protein: CASRSGTANTEAFF
CDR3 length: 14
V gene: TRBV6-5
D gene: TRBD1
J gene: TRBJ1-1
clone size: .

CDR3 DNA: TGTGCCAGCAGTTATCAGGAAAGCAATCAGCCCCAGCATTTT
CDR3 protein: CASSYQESNQPQHF
CDR3 length: 14
V gene: TRBV6-6
D gene: .
J gene: TRBJ1-5
clone size: .

CDR3 DNA: TGTGCCAGCAGCTTAGCGGGAGCCACCGGGGAGCTGTTTTTT
CDR3 protein: CASSLAGATGELFF
CDR3 length: 14
V gene: TRBV7-2
D gene: .
J gene: TRBJ2-2
clone size: once

CDR3 DNA: TGTGCCAGCAGTCCCTCCGGGCCGGACTACTCTGGAAACACCATATATTTT
CDR3 protein: CASSPSGPDYSGNTIYF
CDR3 length: 17
V gene: TRBV27
D gene: .
J gene: TRBJ1-3
clone size: once

CDR3 DNA: TGTGCCAGTAGTACCAGGACTAGCAGGGGTACAAGTGAGCAGTTCTTC
CDR3 protein: CASSTRTSRGTSEQFF
CDR3 length: 16
V gene: TRBV19
D gene: TRBD2
J gene: TRBJ2-1
clone size: once

CDR3 DNA: TGTGCCAGCAGCGATCGACAGGGCAGGGGGGAGACCCAGTACTTC
CDR3 protein: CASSDRQGRGETQYF
CDR3 length: 15
V gene: TRBV7-2
D gene: TRBD1
J gene: TRBJ2-5
clone size: .

CDR3 DNA: TGCGCCAGCAGCTTGCCAGGGGGCTTGGATGGCTACACCTTC
CDR3 protein: CASSLPGGLDGYTF
CDR3 length: 14
V gene: TRBV5-1
D gene: TRBD1
J gene: TRBJ1-2
clone size: .

CDR3 DNA: TGTGCCACCAGTGATTTAGCAAGCGGGAGCTCCGGGGAGCTGTTTTTT
CDR3 protein: CATSDLASGSSGELFF
CDR3 length: 16
V gene: TRBV24-1
D gene: TRBD2
J gene: TRBJ2-2
clone size: .

CDR3 DNA: TGTGCCAGCTCACCGCCTCTAGCTCAAGAGACCCAGTACTTC
CDR3 protein: CASSPPLAQETQYF
CDR3 length: 14
V gene: TRBV18
D gene: .
J gene: TRBJ2-5
clone size: once

CDR3 DNA: TGTGCCAGCTCACCATCGGTCACCGGGGAGCTGTTTTTT
CDR3 protein: CASSPSVTGELFF
CDR3 length: 13
V gene: TRBV18
D gene: .
J gene: TRBJ2-2
clone size: .

CDR3 DNA: TGTGCCAGCAATGAAAGGACAGGCAATCAGCCCCAGCATTTT
CDR3 protein: CASNERTGNQPQHF
CDR3 length: 14
V gene: TRBV2
D gene: .
J gene: TRBJ1-5
clone size: .

CDR3 DNA: TGTGCCAGCAGGGCCTCCCCGACAGCCTATGGCTACACCTTC
CDR3 protein: CASRASPTAYGYTF
CDR3 length: 14
V gene: TRBV2
D gene: .
J gene: TRBJ1-2
clone size: .

CDR3 DNA: TGTGCCAGTAGTATACTAGCGGGAGCCGACAATGAGCAGTTCTTC
CDR3 protein: CASSILAGADNEQFF
CDR3 length: 15
V gene: TRBV19
D gene: TRBD2
J gene: TRBJ2-1
clone size: .

CDR3 DNA: TGTGCCTGGAGTCAGGGTTCCGGCGAGCAGTACTTC
CDR3 protein: CAWSQGSGEQYF
CDR3 length: 12
V gene: TRBV30
D gene: .
J gene: TRBJ2-7
clone size: .

CDR3 DNA: TGTGCCAGCAGTTTAATACTGGCGAATCTAGGTTACAATGAGCAGTTCTTC
CDR3 protein: CASSLILANLGYNEQFF
CDR3 length: 17
V gene: TRBV28
D gene: .
J gene: TRBJ2-1
clone size: few

CDR3 DNA: TGTGCCAGCAGCCAGTTCTCTGGAAACACCATATATTTT
CDR3 protein: CASSQFSGNTIYF
CDR3 length: 13
V gene: TRBV7-9
D gene: .
J gene: TRBJ1-3
clone size: .

CDR3 DNA: TGTGCCAGCAGTTTGGAAGCGAGGAAACTGTTTTTT
CDR3 protein: CASSLEARKLFF
CDR3 length: 12
V gene: TRBV12-3/TRBV12-4
D gene: .
J gene: TRBJ1-4
clone size: .

CDR3 DNA: TGTGCCAGCAGACTACGAACGGGACAGCCCTATGGCTACACCTTC
CDR3 protein: CASRLRTGQPYGYTF
CDR3 length: 15
V gene: TRBV6-5
D gene: TRBD1
J gene: TRBJ1-2
clone size: .

CDR3 DNA: TGCGCCAGCAGCTTTACGGCGGGAGGGCCGGGGGATGAGCAGTTCTTC
CDR3 protein: CASSFTAGGPGDEQFF
CDR3 length: 16
V gene: TRBV5-1
D gene: TRBD2
J gene: TRBJ2-1
clone size: .

CDR3 DNA: TGTGCCAGCAGTTTCAAGACAGGTACTCCCTCCTACGAGCAGTACTTC
CDR3 protein: CASSFKTGTPSYEQYF
CDR3 length: 16
V gene: TRBV28
D gene: .
J gene: TRBJ2-7
clone size: .

CDR3 DNA: TGTGCCAGCAGCTTAGCTCAAGCGGGAGTAACAGATACGCAGTATTTT
CDR3 protein: CASSLAQAGVTDTQYF
CDR3 length: 16
V gene: TRBV13
D gene: TRBD2
J gene: TRBJ2-3
clone size: .

CDR3 DNA: TGTGCCAGCAGCGGACTAGCGGAACGGGAACACGGGGAGCTGTTTTTT
CDR3 protein: CASSGLAEREHGELFF
CDR3 length: 16
V gene: TRBV28
D gene: TRBD2
J gene: TRBJ2-2
clone size: .

CDR3 DNA: TGTGCCAGCAGTTTATCCAGGGGGCGCAACGAGCAGTACTTC
CDR3 protein: CASSLSRGRNEQYF
CDR3 length: 14
V gene: TRBV28
D gene: TRBD1
J gene: TRBJ2-7
clone size: .

CDR3 DNA: TGTGCCAGCAGCCACCGACCGGGACAGGGGGCAATCTCCTACGAGCAGTACTTC
CDR3 protein: CASSHRPGQGAISYEQYF
CDR3 length: 18
V gene: TRBV3-1/TRBV3-2
D gene: TRBD1
J gene: TRBJ2-7
clone size: .

CDR3 DNA: TGTGCCAGCAGTTTTTACCCAGGGGACCAGTTCTTC
CDR3 protein: CASSFYPGDQFF
CDR3 length: 12
V gene: TRBV12-3/TRBV12-4
D gene: .
J gene: TRBJ2-1
clone size: medium-sized

CDR3 DNA: TGTGCCAGCAGTGACCTCCGGGAGGCGAACACTGAAGCTTTCTTT
CDR3 protein: CASSDLREANTEAFF
CDR3 length: 15
V gene: TRBV25-1
D gene: .
J gene: TRBJ1-1
clone size: .

CDR3 DNA: TGTGCCAGTAGTATGACTCTAGCGGCCTTTGGTGGAAAACTGTTTTTT
CDR3 protein: CASSMTLAAFGGKLFF
CDR3 length: 16
V gene: TRBV19
D gene: .
J gene: TRBJ1-4
clone size: once

CDR3 DNA: TGTGCCAGCAGTTACTCAAGGTGGAGCACTGAAGCTTTCTTT
CDR3 protein: CASSYSRWSTEAFF
CDR3 length: 14
V gene: TRBV6-2/TRBV6-3
D gene: .
J gene: TRBJ1-1
clone size: medium-sized

CDR3 DNA: TGTGCCAGCAGCTTGGTAGGGCTGACAGTGAACACTGAAGCTTTCTTT
CDR3 protein: CASSLVGLTVNTEAFF
CDR3 length: 16
V gene: TRBV5-4
D gene: .
J gene: TRBJ1-1
clone size: .

CDR3 DNA: TGTGCCAGCAGCCAGGAGAACCCTCGGACTAGCGCTTACAATGAGCAGTTCTTC
CDR3 protein: CASSQENPRTSAYNEQFF
CDR3 length: 18
V gene: TRBV3-1/TRBV3-2
D gene: TRBD2
J gene: TRBJ2-1
clone size: .

CDR3 DNA: TGTGCCAGCAGCCAAGGAGCGGGGGGAAACACCATATATTTT
CDR3 protein: CASSQGAGGNTIYF
CDR3 length: 14
V gene: TRBV3-1/TRBV3-2
D gene: .
J gene: TRBJ1-3
clone size: .

CDR3 DNA: TGTGCCAGCAGTCCGGGGGGACCCCAGCATTTT
CDR3 protein: CASSPGGPQHF
CDR3 length: 11
V gene: TRBV7-2
D gene: .
J gene: TRBJ1-5
clone size: .

CDR3 DNA: TGTGCCAGCAGTTTATTGGGGGGGCGGACAGATACGCAGTATTTT
CDR3 protein: CASSLLGGRTDTQYF
CDR3 length: 15
V gene: TRBV27
D gene: .
J gene: TRBJ2-3
clone size: .

CDR3 DNA: TGTGCCAGCAGTTTCGGACAGGGGGGGTATGGCTACACCTTC
CDR3 protein: CASSFGQGGYGYTF
CDR3 length: 14
V gene: TRBV28
D gene: TRBD1
J gene: TRBJ1-2
clone size: .

CDR3 DNA: TGTGCCAGCATTTCACAGGGAAGTGGGGCCAACGTCCTGACTTTC
CDR3 protein: CASISQGSGANVLTF
CDR3 length: 15
V gene: TRBV28
D gene: .
J gene: TRBJ2-6
clone size: .

CDR3 DNA: TGTGCCAGCAGGGAGGGACTAGCGGAAAAGAACACCGGGGAGCTGTTTTTT
CDR3 protein: CASREGLAEKNTGELFF
CDR3 length: 17
V gene: TRBV7-9
D gene: TRBD2
J gene: TRBJ2-2
clone size: .

CDR3 DNA: TGTGCCAGTAGTATGTGGACTAGCGGGAGGACGGTACGGAACAATGAGCAGTTCTTC
CDR3 protein: CASSMWTSGRTVRNNEQFF
CDR3 length: 19
V gene: TRBV19
D gene: TRBD2
J gene: TRBJ2-1
clone size: .

CDR3 DNA: TGTGCCACCAGCAGAGCTCGGACTAGCGGGTACACCGGGGAGCTGTTTTTT
CDR3 protein: CATSRARTSGYTGELFF
CDR3 length: 17
V gene: TRBV15
D gene: TRBD2
J gene: TRBJ2-2
clone size: .

CDR3 DNA: TGTGCCAGCAGTTACTCGAATCAGGGTCGTGGCTACACCTTC
CDR3 protein: CASSYSNQGRGYTF
CDR3 length: 14
V gene: TRBV6-6
D gene: .
J gene: TRBJ1-2
clone size: medium-sized